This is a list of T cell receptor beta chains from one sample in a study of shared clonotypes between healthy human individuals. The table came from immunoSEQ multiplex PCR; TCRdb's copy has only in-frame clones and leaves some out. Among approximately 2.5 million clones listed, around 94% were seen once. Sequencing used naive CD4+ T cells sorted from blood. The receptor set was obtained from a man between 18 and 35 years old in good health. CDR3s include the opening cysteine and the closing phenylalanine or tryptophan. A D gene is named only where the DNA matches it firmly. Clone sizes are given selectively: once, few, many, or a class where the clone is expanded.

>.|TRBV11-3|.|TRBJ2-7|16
CASSLRGGSPPYEQYF
TGTGCCAGCAGCCTGAGGGGGGGATCCCCACCCTACGAGCAGTACTTC
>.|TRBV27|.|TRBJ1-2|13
CASRPTRNYGYTF
TGTGCCAGCAGACCAACACGAAACTATGGCTACACCTTC
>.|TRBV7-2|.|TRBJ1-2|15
CASSLANGANYGYTF
TGTGCCAGCAGCTTAGCAAATGGGGCAAACTATGGCTACACCTTC
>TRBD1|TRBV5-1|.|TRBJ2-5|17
CASSLSDRGEIQETQYF
TGCGCCAGCAGCCTCTCGGACAGGGGAGAGATCCAAGAGACCCAGTACTTC
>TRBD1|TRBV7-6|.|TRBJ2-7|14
CASSPGTVLYEQYF
TGTGCCAGCAGCCCGGGGACAGTATTATACGAGCAGTACTTC
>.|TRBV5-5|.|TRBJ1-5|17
CASSLEGVRIVDQPQHF
TGTGCCAGCAGCTTGGAAGGAGTTAGGATTGTTGACCAGCCCCAGCATTTT
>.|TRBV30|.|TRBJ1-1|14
CAWSVRLGNTEAFF
TGTGCCTGGAGTGTACGGTTAGGGAACACTGAAGCTTTCTTT
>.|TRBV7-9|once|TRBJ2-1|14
CASTGTVPHNEQFF
TGTGCCAGCACCGGGACCGTGCCCCACAATGAGCAGTTCTTC
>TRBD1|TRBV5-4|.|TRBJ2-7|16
CASSLNPGQGASEQYF
TGTGCCAGCAGCCTAAACCCGGGACAGGGGGCGAGCGAGCAGTACTTC
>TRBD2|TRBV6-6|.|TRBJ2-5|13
CASSWRGSETQYF
TGTGCCAGCAGTTGGCGCGGGAGCGAGACCCAGTACTTC